This T cell receptor (beta chain) was captured by sequencing in a study of blood T cell repertoires in COVID-19. Looking at the study overall: The samples span acute and convalescent COVID-19 from the United States, Italy and Spain.

Trimming stripped 1 base from V and 8 bases from J, with 10 bases between. Germline assignment: CDR1 SGHNT and CDR2 YENEEA. The CDR3 covers 13 residues. In the original analysis: Reference gene primer amplification gave estimated nucleated cell counts. TCRdb's table, derived via immunoSEQ multiplex PCR, lists solely in-frame clones and lacks some. V and J calls plus clone size are reproduced from that table; the DNA served to infer D and trimming. Of tens of thousands of clones listed, 87% are singletons. This sequence was found in a woman older than 75 with acute or convalescent COVID-19. The material sequenced was peripheral blood. This rearrangement joins TRBV11-3 to TRBJ2-3; D call uncertain. CDR3 sequence: CASSLGELTTQYF. The DNA for the CDR3 is TGTGCCAGCAGCTTAGGAGAGTTAACTACGCAGTATTTT.